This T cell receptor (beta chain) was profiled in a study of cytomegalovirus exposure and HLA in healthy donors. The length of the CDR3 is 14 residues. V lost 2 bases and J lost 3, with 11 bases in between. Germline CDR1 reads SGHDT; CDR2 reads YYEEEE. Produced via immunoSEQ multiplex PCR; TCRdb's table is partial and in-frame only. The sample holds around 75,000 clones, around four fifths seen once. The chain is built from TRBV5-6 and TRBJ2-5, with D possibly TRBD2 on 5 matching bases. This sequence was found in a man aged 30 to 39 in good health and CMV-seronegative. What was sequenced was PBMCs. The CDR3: CASSLRGVKETQYF. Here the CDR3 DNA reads TGTGCCAGCAGCTTACGGGGAGTCAAAGAGACCCAGTACTTC.